This T cell receptor beta chain came from a study of blood T cell repertoires in COVID-19. As for the study in general: The analysed material was cDNA or gDNA that came from T cells, B-cell-depleted T cells, or PBMCs.

Original data processing: Reference gene primer amplification gave estimated nucleated cell counts. The assay was immunoSEQ multiplex PCR, and TCRdb's table has in-frame clones only and misses some. D and trimming come from the DNA, and the V and J calls and clone size come from that table. The table shows around 79,000 clones, with roughly 83% occurring only once. About this clone: Additional DNA sequences in this sample encode the identical CDR3.

The J segment lost 4 bases and the V segment lost 4 bases, leaving 7 bases of the junction unmatched. Germline CDR1 and CDR2: LGHNA and YNFKEQ. CDR3 length: 15 residues. This clonotype originated in an older woman with acute or convalescent COVID-19. V usage is TRBV4-2 and J usage is TRBJ2-7; 10 bases are a match to TRBD2. Input material: peripheral blood. This CDR3 is CASSPGSGGSYEQYF. The CDR3 bases are TGTGCCAGCAGCCCCGGTAGCGGGGGGAGTTACGAGCAGTACTTC.